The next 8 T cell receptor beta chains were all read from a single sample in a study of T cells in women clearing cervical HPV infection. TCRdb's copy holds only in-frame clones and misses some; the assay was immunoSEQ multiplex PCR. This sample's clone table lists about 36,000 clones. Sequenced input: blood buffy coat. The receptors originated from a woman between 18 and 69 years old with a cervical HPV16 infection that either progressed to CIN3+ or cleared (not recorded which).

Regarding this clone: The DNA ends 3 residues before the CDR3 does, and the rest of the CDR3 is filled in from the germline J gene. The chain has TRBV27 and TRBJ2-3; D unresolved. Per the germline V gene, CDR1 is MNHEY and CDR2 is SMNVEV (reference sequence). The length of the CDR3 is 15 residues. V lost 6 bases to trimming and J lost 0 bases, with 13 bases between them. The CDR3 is CASSPRGTSTDTQYF. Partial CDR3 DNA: TGTGCCAGCAGCCCCCGCGGAACTAGCACAGATACG.

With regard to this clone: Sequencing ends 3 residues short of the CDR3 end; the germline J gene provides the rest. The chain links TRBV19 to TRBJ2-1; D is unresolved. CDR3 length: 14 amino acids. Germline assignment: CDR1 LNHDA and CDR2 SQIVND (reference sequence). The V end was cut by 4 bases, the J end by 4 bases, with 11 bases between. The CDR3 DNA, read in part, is TGTGCCAGTAGTACCTCCGGGTTTTACAATGAG. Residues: CASSTSGFYNE. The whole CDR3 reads CASSTSGFYNEQFF. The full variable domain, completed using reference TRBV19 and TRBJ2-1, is DGGITQSPKYLFRKEGQNVTLSCEQNLNHDAMYWYRQDPGQGLRLIYYSQIVNDFQKGDIAEGYSVSREKKESFPLTVTSAQKNPTAFYLCASSTSGFYNEQFFGPGTRLTVL.

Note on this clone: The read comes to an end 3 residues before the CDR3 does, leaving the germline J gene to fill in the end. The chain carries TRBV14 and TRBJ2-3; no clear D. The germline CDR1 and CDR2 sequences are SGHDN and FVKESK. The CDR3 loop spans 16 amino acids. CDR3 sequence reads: CASSQDPLYRQETQYF. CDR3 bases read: TGTGCCAGCAGCCAAGATCCCTTATACCGACAAGAGACG.

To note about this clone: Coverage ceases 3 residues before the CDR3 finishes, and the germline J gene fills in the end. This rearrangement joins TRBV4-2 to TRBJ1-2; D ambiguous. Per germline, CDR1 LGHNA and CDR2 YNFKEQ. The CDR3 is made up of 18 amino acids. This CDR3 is CASSQDPFLGELAGGYTF. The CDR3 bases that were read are TGTGCCAGCAGCCAAGACCCCTTCCTCGGGGAGCTAGCGGGGGGC.

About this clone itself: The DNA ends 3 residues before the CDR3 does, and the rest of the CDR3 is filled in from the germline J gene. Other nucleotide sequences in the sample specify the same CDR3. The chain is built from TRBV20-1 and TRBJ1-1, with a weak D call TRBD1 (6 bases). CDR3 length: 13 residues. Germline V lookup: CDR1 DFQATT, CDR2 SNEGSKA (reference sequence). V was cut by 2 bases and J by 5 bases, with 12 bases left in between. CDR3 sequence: CSARKQGLTEAFF. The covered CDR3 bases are TGCAGTGCTAGAAAACAGGGTCTGACTGAA.

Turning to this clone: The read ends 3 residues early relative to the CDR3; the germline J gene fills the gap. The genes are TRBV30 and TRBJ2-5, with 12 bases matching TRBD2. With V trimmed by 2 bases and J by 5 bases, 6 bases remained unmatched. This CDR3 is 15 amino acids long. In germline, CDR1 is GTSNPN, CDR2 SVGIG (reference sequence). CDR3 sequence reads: CAWSSTSGGIETQYF. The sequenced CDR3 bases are TGTGCCTGGAGTTCCACTAGCGGGGGGATTGAGACC.

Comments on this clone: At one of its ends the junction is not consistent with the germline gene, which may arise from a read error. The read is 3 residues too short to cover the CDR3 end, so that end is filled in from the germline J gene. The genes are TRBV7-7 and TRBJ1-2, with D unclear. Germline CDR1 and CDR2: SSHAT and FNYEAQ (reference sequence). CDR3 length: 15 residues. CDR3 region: CASSPEVGSYNDYTF. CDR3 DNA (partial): TGTGCTAGCAGCCCAGAGGTAGGGTCCTACAATGAC.

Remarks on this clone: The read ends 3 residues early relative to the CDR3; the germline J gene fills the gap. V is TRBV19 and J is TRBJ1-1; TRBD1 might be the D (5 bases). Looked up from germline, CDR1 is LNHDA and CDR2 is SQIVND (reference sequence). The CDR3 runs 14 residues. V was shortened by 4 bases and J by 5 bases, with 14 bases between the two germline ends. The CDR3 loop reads CASSREFGGTEAFF. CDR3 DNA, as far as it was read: TGTGCCAGTAGTAGGGAATTCGGGGGTACTGAA.